The 25 T cell receptor beta chains given below trace back to one sample, sequenced in a study of PD-1 blockade in classical Hodgkin lymphoma. Assay: immunoSEQ multiplex PCR; the TCRdb copy retains only in-frame clones and omits some. The table shows over 25,000 clones, with around 78% occurring only once. Every one of the patients relapsed after autologous stem cell transplantation (brentuximab vedotin exposure was variable). The specimen was peripheral blood mononuclear cells (PBMCs), collected before the second cycle of nivolumab. All receptors derive from a human donor with classical Hodgkin lymphoma.

The chain carries TRBV7-9 and TRBJ2-7, with D hard to call. CDR1 SEHNR and CDR2 FQNEAQ come from the germline V gene (reference sequence). There are 13 residues in the CDR3. The V gene lost 5 bases and the J gene lost 7 bases, with 15 bases spanning the gap. CDR3 bases: TGTGCCAGCAGCCCCCCCGGGCTGATAGAGCAGTACTTC. Protein product: CASSPPGLIEQYF.

The chain joins TRBV4-1 to TRBJ1-4; no clear D gene. The CDR3 is made up of 14 amino acids. Trimming took 2 bases from V and 8 from J, leaving 12 bases between them. Germline CDR1 is MGHRA and CDR2 is YSYEKL. In nucleotides, the CDR3 is TGCGCCAGCAGCCAACTTCCAGGAACCGAAAAACTGTTTTTT. This codes for CASSQLPGTEKLFF.

The rearrangement uses TRBV7-6 and TRBJ2-3, with no clear D. CDR3 length equals 13 residues. Trimming took 3 bases from V and 3 from J, leaving 7 bases between them. CDR1 and CDR2 (germline): SGHVS, FNYEAQ. CDR3 sequence (DNA): TGTGCCAGCAGCTTTAAGGGAACAGATACGCAGTATTTT. The encoded protein is CASSFKGTDTQYF.

The chain has TRBV4-3 and TRBJ2-5, with D possibly TRBD2 on 6 matching bases. The ends were cut back, 0 bases at V and 1 base at J, with 9 bases in the middle. The CDR3 extends over 15 amino acids. Germline V gives CDR1 LGHNA, CDR2 YSLEER. The CDR3 region is CASSQDAGSQETQYF. In DNA form, the CDR3 reads TGCGCCAGCAGCCAAGACGCCGGGAGCCAAGAGACCCAGTACTTC.

In nucleotides, the CDR3 is TGTGCCAGCAGTGCACTCCAAGAGACCCAGTACTTC. This gives the protein CASSALQETQYF. The rearrangement joins TRBV25-1 to TRBJ2-5; D remains unclear. Germline V gene sequence: CDR1 MGHDK, CDR2 SYGVNS. Trimming cost V 4 bases and J 1 base, with 4 bases left between them. This CDR3 region has 12 residues.

The genes are TRBV7-8 and TRBJ1-4, with D perhaps matching TRBD1 (6 bases). Looked up from germline, CDR1 is SGHVS and CDR2 is FQNEAQ. The CDR3 covers 13 residues. V gave up 6 bases and J gave up 6 bases, with 11 bases separating them. Here the CDR3 reads CASRRGADEKLFF. CDR3 nucleotides: TGTGCCAGCAGGCGGGGGGCCGATGAAAAACTGTTTTTT. Full variable domain (missing parts from reference TRBV7-8 and TRBJ1-4): GAGVSQSPRYKVAKRGQDVALRCDPISGHVSLFWYQQALGQGPEFLTYFQNEAQLDKSGLPSDRFFAERPEGSVSTLKIQRTQQEDSAVYLCASRRGADEKLFFGSGTQLSVL.

The chain combines TRBV7-2 with TRBJ2-5; 8 bases are shared with TRBD1. Germline lookup yields CDR1 SGHTA and CDR2 FQGNSA. Germline trimming cut 1 base from V and 4 bases from J; bases unmatched to any gene: 8. This CDR3 has 16 residues. The CDR3 sequence is CASSLVILGTGETQYF. The CDR3 DNA is TGTGCCAGCAGCTTAGTGATTTTAGGGACAGGAGAGACCCAGTACTTC.

V usage is TRBV19 and J usage is TRBJ2-7, with D perhaps matching TRBD1 (6 bases). V was shortened by 5 bases and J by 2 bases, with 25 bases between the two germline ends. The CDR3 runs 18 residues. CDR1 and CDR2 (germline): LNHDA, SQIVND (reference sequence). CDR3 nucleotide sequence: TGTGCCAGTAGTCCTACCCCGCCTAGGCCAGGGGCCACCTACGAGCAGTACTTC. It is translated as CASSPTPPRPGATYEQYF.

The chain joins TRBV28 to TRBJ2-7, with a weak D call TRBD1 (5 bases). Per germline, CDR1 MDHEN and CDR2 SYDVKM. This CDR3 contains 16 residues. Deletions cut 5 bases from V and 0 bases from J, with 17 bases between. The CDR3 sequence is CASSLRLGPGSYEQYF. CDR3 DNA: TGTGCCAGCAGTCTCCGGTTGGGGCCTGGCTCCTACGAGCAGTACTTC.

The CDR3 is CASSFSGRAQETQYF. In nucleotides, the CDR3 is TGTGCCAGCAGCTTTAGCGGGAGGGCCCAGGAGACCCAGTACTTC. The chain couples TRBV11-2 to TRBJ2-5, with 11 bases lining up with TRBD2. Per germline, CDR1 SGHAT and CDR2 FQNNGV. CDR3 length: 15 amino acids. After removal of 3 bases from V and 5 bases from J, the junction contained 5 bases not matched to a gene.

V is TRBV6-1 and J is TRBJ2-1; 7 bases align to TRBD1. This CDR3 spans 14 amino acids. Germline assignment: CDR1 MNHNS and CDR2 SASEGT. V was clipped by 4 bases and J by 8 bases; unmatched bases: 8. The DNA of the CDR3 is TGTGCCAGCAGTGGACAGGGCGTAATCGATGAGCAGTTCTTC. Amino acids: CASSGQGVIDEQFF.

The chain combines TRBV7-9 with TRBJ1-2, with D uncertain. V was cut by 5 bases and J by 2 bases, with 9 bases left in between. CDR1 SEHNR and CDR2 FQNEAQ come from the germline V gene (reference sequence). The CDR3 is made up of 13 amino acids. The CDR3 DNA reads TGTGCCAGCAGCCCCCCGGGCAACTATGGCTACACCTTC. As protein: CASSPPGNYGYTF. The full variable domain, in which reference TRBV7-9 and TRBJ1-2 provide the parts outside the CDR3, is DTGVSQNPRHKITKRGQNVTFRCDPISEHNRLYWYRQTLGQGPEFLTYFQNEAQLEKSRLLSDRFSAERPKGSFSTLEIQRTEQGDSAMYLCASSPPGNYGYTFGSGTRLTVV.

The CDR3 here is CASSLVPTGIETQYF. CDR3 DNA sequence: TGTGCCAGCAGCTTGGTCCCGACAGGGATAGAGACCCAGTACTTC. The chain couples TRBV5-6 to TRBJ2-5; 7 nucleotides agree with TRBD1. J was trimmed by 4 bases and V by 0 bases; bases with no gene match: 6. CDR3 length equals 15 residues. Germline lookup yields CDR1 SGHDT and CDR2 YYEEEE.

The V and J genes are TRBV2 and TRBJ1-1; D gene ambiguous. V lost 6 bases, J lost 1 base, and 9 bases lay in between. Germline loops: CDR1 SNHLY, CDR2 FYNNEI. CDR3 length: 13 amino acids. The CDR3 DNA follows: TGTGCCAGCAGGTCTCCGAGGAACACTGAAGCTTTCTTT. As protein: CASRSPRNTEAFF.

The chain has TRBV30 and TRBJ1-4, with 10 nucleotides matching TRBD1. The V gene's germline CDR1 is GTSNPN and CDR2 SVGIG (reference sequence). The CDR3 extends over 14 amino acids. The V gene end was trimmed by 2 bases and the J gene end by 7 bases; junction bases not matched to a gene: 4. The CDR3 here is CAWSPDRGLEKLFF. DNA for the CDR3: TGTGCCTGGAGTCCCGACAGGGGGCTTGAAAAACTGTTTTTT.

V and J are TRBV9 and TRBJ2-2; D uncertain. The CDR3 consists of 13 residues. The germline gives CDR1 SGDLS, CDR2 YYNGEE. V shed 4 bases and J shed 4 bases, with 8 bases lying between them. The CDR3 region is CASSTSVTGELFF. CDR3 coding DNA: TGTGCCAGCAGCACCTCAGTCACCGGGGAGCTGTTTTTT.

This clone was observed a handful of times. CDR3 coding DNA: TGTGCCAGCAGCTTGCGGTTGCTCAATCAGCCCCAGCATTTT. It is translated as CASSLRLLNQPQHF. The chain combines TRBV5-6 with TRBJ1-5; D unclear. The CDR3 extends over 14 amino acids. The germline CDR1 and CDR2 sequences are SGHDT and YYEEEE. Trimming took off 1 base at V and 3 bases at J, with 8 bases between the two ends.

The chain uses TRBV29-1 and TRBJ1-5; D possibly corresponds to TRBD1 (5 bases). This CDR3 is 12 amino acids long. Germline V gives CDR1 SQVTM, CDR2 ANQGSEA. Trimming took off 6 bases at V and 5 bases at J, with 11 bases between the two ends. The CDR3 DNA sequence: TGCAGCGTGGGGGAACTAGATCAGCCCCAGCATTTT. This gives the protein CSVGELDQPQHF.

This clone counts as medium-sized (0.01 to 0.1%). J is TRBJ2-1 and V is TRBV7-6; TRBD2 might be the D (6 bases). V shed 5 bases and J shed 6 bases, with 17 bases lying between them. Germline V lookup: CDR1 SGHVS, CDR2 FNYEAQ. The CDR3 is 15 amino acids. The CDR3 sequence is CASSPSGLTFNEQFF. The CDR3 nucleotides are TGTGCCAGCAGCCCGTCCGGACTAACATTCAATGAGCAGTTCTTC. The variable domain in full, with the rest retrieved from reference TRBV7-6 and TRBJ2-1, is GAGVSQSPRYKVTKRGQDVALRCDPISGHVSLYWYRQALGQGPEFLTYFNYEAQQDKSGLPNDRFSAERPEGSISTLTIQRTEQRDSAMYRCASSPSGLTFNEQFFGPGTRLTVL.

This clone was counted only a few times. The rearrangement joins TRBV5-6 to TRBJ1-4; no reliable D call. V was shortened by 2 bases and J by 0 bases, with 8 bases between the two germline ends. Looked up from germline, CDR1 is SGHDT and CDR2 is YYEEEE. The CDR3 spans 15 residues. Written as DNA, the CDR3 is TGTGCCAGCAGCTTCGATCTTTCAACTAATGAAAAACTGTTTTTT. This encodes CASSFDLSTNEKLFF.

V is TRBV5-4 and J is TRBJ2-3; 13 bases fit TRBD2. Germline trimming cut 4 bases from V and 5 bases from J; bases unmatched to any gene: 7. The CDR3 contains 16 residues. Germline CDR1 SGHNT, CDR2 YYREEE (reference sequence). For the CDR3, the DNA is TGTGCCAGCAGCAAAACTAGCGGGGGGGCGGGAGATACGCAGTATTTT. Translated: CASSKTSGGAGDTQYF.

The chain recombines TRBV28 with TRBJ1-1; the D is unclear. The CDR3 totals 12 residues. Germline values: CDR1 MDHEN, CDR2 SYDVKM. Trimming left V 4 bases short and J 0 bases short, with 3 bases between. The CDR3 sequence is CASSYLNTEAFF. CDR3 nucleotide sequence: TGTGCCAGCAGTTACCTGAACACTGAAGCTTTCTTT.

The chain is built from TRBV15 and TRBJ1-5, with a possible D match to TRBD1 (6 bases). The length of the CDR3 is 15 residues. The V gene's germline CDR1 is LNHNV and CDR2 YYDKDF (reference sequence). V shed 8 bases and J shed 4 bases, with 18 bases lying between them. CDR3 loop: CATGSNRVGNQPQHF. DNA of the CDR3: TGTGCCACCGGGAGTAACAGGGTTGGGAATCAGCCCCAGCATTTT.

The CDR3 loop reads CAWGRQGLAEAFF. CDR3 nucleotide sequence: TGTGCCTGGGGCCGACAGGGATTAGCTGAAGCTTTCTTT. The chain links TRBV30 to TRBJ1-1; 7 bases agree with TRBD1. Germline V gene data show CDR1 as GTSNPN and CDR2 as SVGIG (reference sequence). V was pared by 5 bases and J by 6 bases, with 9 bases of the junction left unmatched. The CDR3 consists of 13 residues.

Only one count was recorded for this clone. J is TRBJ1-4 and V is TRBV6-5; D might be TRBD1 (5 bases). The CDR3 loop spans 13 amino acids. V dropped 6 bases and J dropped 5 bases, with 10 bases sitting between them. Per the germline V gene, CDR1 is MNHEY and CDR2 is SVGAGI. This chain's CDR3 is CASSFRDNEKLFF. The CDR3 nucleotides are TGTGCCAGCAGCTTCCGGGACAATGAAAAACTGTTTTTT.